One T cell receptor (beta chain) is described in this entry. This clonotype was found a few times. The antigen this receptor binds is unknown. Base qualities are not provided; no much larger clone lies one nucleotide away. The library was built by means of 5' RACE. The listed sequencing device is Illumina HiSeq 2500. A second PCR of about 7 to 12 cycles was performed with a sample-barcoded 5' primer and a J-beta primer mix. A unique molecular identifier was introduced onto each TCR beta cDNA molecule by a template-switch 5' adaptor carrying 12 random nucleotides. At least 2.5 million CDR3-containing paired-end reads were obtained from each sample. First-strand cDNA synthesis was performed from all RNA using the Mint cDNA synthesis kit, with priming by a TRBC-specific oligonucleotide. Following uracil-DNA glycosylase treatment, all cDNA underwent a first 18-cycle PCR with the universal primers M1SS and BC2_uni_R. The original methods were these. Normalization of each sample was performed by random selection of 1 million high-quality reads, each carrying a distinct molecular identifier. Reads sharing molecular identifiers were discarded rather than binned into consensus sequences. MiTCR, run with a Q25 quality threshold and the strictest error-elimination algorithm, handled CDR3 identification, clonotype clustering and error correction. A nonparametric unseen species model using Euler transformation provided a lower-bound estimate of total TCR beta diversity. Starting from the raw public reads, TCRdb applied fastp trimming at Q25, assembled clones with MiXCR and retained in-frame beta chains. One record per CDR3 amino acid sequence lists the most common genes and DNA. The V and J calls and clone size come from TCRdb's table, not from the authors' own analysis. This sample gives hundreds of thousands of distinct CDR3 sequences in total; 20% to 25% of them show up just once. The leading ten clones occupy roughly 3.6% of the sample.

V is pared back by 0 bases and J by 3 bases, with 7 bases lying between the germline termini. The germline V gene specifies SGHRS as CDR1 and YFSETQ as CDR2. Measured from the cysteine to the phenylalanine, the CDR3 is 14 residues long. Just the 42-base CDR3 DNA is kept, in frame starting at base 1. This sample was taken from a study of blood T cells in healthy people across ages (dated by TCRdb to between 2014 and 2016). Looking at the study overall: In model experiments, template switching captured roughly one uniquely barcoded TCR beta cDNA molecule for every two T cells. Using deep sequencing normalized with unique cDNA molecular identifiers, the study measured how TCR beta repertoire diversity changes with age. The donors were divided into four age groups: young (average roughly 17 years), middle-aged (under 40), aged (roughly 66) and long-lived (about 80). To avoid experimental bias, donors of different ages were distributed randomly across sequencing lanes. Two additional independent replicas of 1 million unique cDNA reads from the same blood draw were analyzed for two donors (one aged 18 to 30 and one aged 80 or older).

Donors were a few dozen systemically healthy Caucasian individuals from Russia aged about 6 to 100 years. Each donor gave 9 to 10 milliliters of peripheral blood, collected into EDTA-treated Vacutainer tubes. PBMCs were isolated by Ficoll-Paque density-gradient centrifugation, with at least 7 million obtained per sample. Total RNA, at least 6 micrograms per sample, was extracted from PBMCs with Trizol reagent. For every donor, an aliquot of PBMCs went through flow cytometry to measure the percentages of naive CD45RAhigh/CD27high T cells. The investigation overall reported the following: Donor CMV infection status was unknown, potentially confounding age-related changes in expanded clonotypes. The long-lived group showed more naive CD4+ T cells, fewer expanded clones and increased TCR diversity than the aged group, suggesting age selection. The percentage of naive T cells measured by flow cytometry correlated strongly with observed TCR beta diversity. As age increased, observed TCR beta diversity per million T cells dropped in a roughly linear way, and a significant reduction was already evident by age 40. Conclusive comparison of naive and antigen-experienced compartments was prevented by the profiling of bulk unsorted PBMCs. Estimates of total diversity based on one million sequenced T cells were regarded as lower bounds and as underestimates.

The sample consisted of blood. This sequence was found in a man aged 70 or older in good health. Recombination joined TRBV5-1 with TRBJ2-1; the D gene is not confidently resolved. The CDR3 protein: CASSLDGFYNEQFF. The nucleotide sequence is given as TGCGCCAGCAGCTTGGACGGTTTCTACAATGAGCAGTTCTTC.